This TCR beta chain was observed in a study of blood T cells in healthy people across ages (dated by TCRdb to the mid-2010s). Notes on the research overall: In model experiments, template switching captured roughly one uniquely barcoded TCR beta cDNA molecule for every two T cells. Using deep sequencing normalized with unique cDNA molecular identifiers, the study measured how TCR beta repertoire diversity changes with age. The donors were split into four age groups: young (average around 15 years), middle-aged (nearly 40), aged (roughly 60) and long-lived (approximately 80). Donors of different ages were randomly distributed across sequencing lanes to avoid experimental bias. For two donors (one aged 18 to 30 and one aged 80 or older), the study analyzed two additional independent replicas of 1 million unique cDNA reads from the same blood draw.

The CDR3, from cysteine to phenylalanine, totals 12 residues. The retained sequence is limited to the CDR3, 36 bases, with the frame set at the first base. Trimming removed 10 bases from V and 5 bases from J, leaving 13 bases between the germline ends. From a lookup of the germline V gene (reference sequence), CDR1 and CDR2 are MNHEY and SMNVEV. Donors were 30 to 45 systemically healthy Caucasian individuals from Russia aged roughly 6 to 100 years. Each donor gave approximately 10 milliliters of peripheral blood, collected into EDTA-treated Vacutainer tubes. Ficoll-Paque density-gradient centrifugation was used to isolate PBMCs, with at least 6 million obtained per sample. Trizol reagent was used to extract total RNA from PBMCs, with at least 6 micrograms per sample. For every donor, flow cytometry on a PBMC aliquot measured the percentage of naive CD45RAhigh/CD27high T cells. The method was 5' RACE. These reads were obtained on an Illumina HiSeq 2500. A second PCR of about 7 to 12 cycles was run with a J-beta primer mix and a sample-barcoded 5' primer. A unique molecular identifier was introduced onto each TCR beta cDNA molecule by a template-switch 5' adaptor carrying 12 random nucleotides. Each sample yielded at least 3 million CDR3-containing paired-end reads. All of the RNA was converted into first-strand cDNA using the Mint cDNA synthesis kit, with a TRBC-specific oligonucleotide serving as the primer. All cDNA was treated with uracil-DNA glycosylase and then went through a first 18-cycle PCR with the universal primers M1SS and BC2_uni_R. Turning to the authors' computational methods: For normalization, 1 million high-quality reads, each with a distinct molecular identifier, were randomly selected from each sample. Reads with shared molecular identifiers were discarded instead of being binned into consensus sequences. MiTCR, run with a Q25 quality threshold and the strictest error-elimination algorithm, handled CDR3 identification, clonotype clustering and error correction. A nonparametric unseen species model with Euler transformation was used to estimate lower-bound total TCR beta diversity. The raw public reads went through TCRdb reprocessing: fastp at Q25, MiXCR clone calling, in-frame beta chains kept. Duplicate CDR3 protein sequences are folded into a single record with the most common DNA and genes. For this entry, the V and J calls and clone size follow TCRdb and not the study's own pipeline. Across this sample there are about 970,000 distinct CDR3 sequences, with 45% to 60% seen only once. Clones ranked in the top ten supply about a fifth of the sample.

Concerning this clonotype itself: Its specific antigen is unknown. Since a much larger clone is just one base distant, this may be a read error.

What the research found in general, with its limitations: Because profiling used bulk unsorted PBMCs, naive and antigen-experienced compartments could not be compared conclusively. Compared with the aged group, the long-lived group had more naive CD4+ T cells, fewer expanded clones and increased TCR diversity, a pattern suggesting age selection. As age increased, observed TCR beta diversity per million T cells dropped in a roughly linear way, and a significant reduction was already evident by age about 40. The CMV infection status of donors was not known, potentially confounding age-related changes in expanded clonotypes. Estimates of total diversity based on one million sequenced T cells were considered lower bounds and underestimates. A strong correlation was found between observed TCR beta diversity and the percentage of naive T cells measured by flow cytometry.

This receptor chain uses TRBV27 and TRBJ2-3, with no confident D gene call. Material for sequencing was blood. This receptor was identified in a woman aged 55-69 years in good health. The CDR3 region: CANSQFEDTQYF. Here is the DNA: TGTGCCAACAGCCAATTCGAAGATACGCAGTATTTT.